The TCR beta chain described here comes from a study of identical twins. Findings and caveats of the study: There was an excess of low generation probability in the out-of-frame alpha sequences that twins shared.

This clonotype was recorded a few times. Its antigen is currently unknown. The V gene lost 3 bases and the J gene lost 9 bases, with 12 bases spanning the gap. Looked up from germline, CDR1 is LNHNV and CDR2 is YYDKDF (reference sequence). The CDR3 runs to 13 residues. TCRdb recomputed calls from the 5' RACE reads with MiXCR, one row per CDR3 protein. The repertoire consists of approximately 210,000 distinct CDR3 sequences, with around 15% occurring once and the leading ten covering 35% to 50%. This same sample was also part of a study on T cells expressing NK-cell markers. That work states: It was sorted CD3+CD56-NKG2C+, CD3+CD56+NKG2C- and CD3+CD56+NKG2C+ T cells that provided the TCR beta repertoires. The eight sequenced donors comprised seven who were HCMV-seropositive and one who was seronegative. NKG2C+ dominant clonotypes from over five donors made up roughly 1.0-8% of CD8+ T cells.

The chain links TRBV15 to TRBJ2-1; unclear D gene. This clonotype originated in a woman aged 18-29 years in good health. The sequencing input was CD8+ T cells sorted from blood. The chain's CDR3 is CATSRTLATEQFF. CDR3 sequence (DNA): TGTGCCACCAGCAGGACCCTCGCCACTGAGCAGTTCTTC.